These T cell receptor beta chains were read from a single sample in a study of shared clonotypes between healthy human individuals. TCRdb keeps only in-frame clones here, not all; method: immunoSEQ multiplex PCR. The profile shows some 2.1 million clones, just under 95% of them singletons. Sequencing used naive CD8+ T cells sorted from blood. The receptors here all came from a man aged 18 to 30 in good health. Both conserved end residues are part of each CDR3. The order of the fields is CDR3 protein, CDR3 DNA, J gene, D gene, clone size, V gene. D genes are given only for firm matches. Some rows have no size entry. The others give once, few or many, or a class for an expanded clone.

CASSLSLGFTEAFF TGTGCCAGCAGCTTAAGCTTGGGCTTCACTGAAGCTTTCTTT TRBJ1-1 NA NA TRBV7-9
CASSLVGWREGSYEQYF TGTGCCAGCAGCTTGGTCGGGTGGCGGGAGGGATCCTACGAGCAGTACTTC TRBJ2-7 TRBD2 NA TRBV5-4
CASSSTLAGEQYF TGTGCCAGCAGCTCGACGCTAGCGGGAGAGCAGTACTTC TRBJ2-7 TRBD2 NA TRBV7-6
CASSTGYNSPLHF TGTGCCAGCAGTACGGGCTATAATTCACCCCTCCACTTT TRBJ1-6 NA NA TRBV6-5
CASSLVLEQETQYF TGTGCCAGCAGCTTAGTACTAGAGCAAGAGACCCAGTACTTC TRBJ2-5 NA NA TRBV7-9
CASSLDRGSDTQYF TGTGCCAGCAGCTTGGACAGGGGTTCAGATACGCAGTATTTT TRBJ2-3 TRBD1 NA TRBV7-2
CASRKQAGGLYEQYF TGTGCCAGCAGGAAACAAGCGGGGGGGCTTTACGAGCAGTACTTC TRBJ2-7 TRBD2 NA TRBV6-5
CASSPGVGFSSSYEQYF TGCGCCAGCAGCCCGGGGGTGGGTTTTTCTAGCTCCTACGAGCAGTACTTC TRBJ2-7 NA once TRBV5-1
CASSLEGREGANYGYTF TGCGCCAGCAGCTTGGAGGGCCGGGAGGGGGCGAACTATGGCTACACCTTC TRBJ1-2 TRBD1 NA TRBV5-1
CASSSPAVGDTEAFF TGCGCCAGCAGCTCGCCTGCTGTAGGGGACACTGAAGCTTTCTTT TRBJ1-1 NA NA TRBV5-1
CASSLEALAEGNYEQYF TGTGCCAGCAGCTTAGAGGCACTAGCGGAGGGAAACTACGAGCAGTACTTC TRBJ2-7 TRBD2 NA TRBV11-2
CSVEVGGPGQPQHF TGCAGCGTTGAAGTGGGGGGACCGGGACAGCCCCAGCATTTT TRBJ1-5 NA NA TRBV29-1
CASSFLLDEQYF TGTGCCAGCAGCTTTTTACTCGACGAGCAGTACTTC TRBJ2-7 NA NA TRBV7-9
CAISEGQAVLQEAFF TGTGCCATCAGTGAGGGACAGGCCGTACTTCAGGAAGCTTTCTTT TRBJ1-1 TRBD1 NA TRBV10-3
CASTRTLYEQYF TGTGCCAGCACTAGGACCCTCTACGAGCAGTACTTC TRBJ2-7 NA NA TRBV6-1
CASSLEAETQYF TGTGCCAGCAGCTTAGAGGCGGAGACCCAGTACTTC TRBJ2-5 NA NA TRBV13
CASSQVGSTDTQYF TGCGCCAGCAGCCAAGTGGGGAGCACAGATACGCAGTATTTT TRBJ2-3 NA once TRBV4-3
CASRGILNSPLHF TGCGCCAGCAGGGGGATTCTTAATTCACCCCTCCACTTT TRBJ1-6 NA NA TRBV5-1
CASSYDATNYGYTF TGTGCCAGCAGTTACGACGCGACTAACTATGGCTACACCTTC TRBJ1-2 NA NA TRBV6-5
CSVEPAYNEQFF TGCAGCGTTGAGCCAGCTTACAATGAGCAGTTCTTC TRBJ2-1 NA once TRBV29-1
CASSFGRGGMASEDNEQFF TGCGCCAGCAGCTTCGGTAGGGGTGGTATGGCTAGCGAAGACAATGAGCAGTTCTTC TRBJ2-1 NA NA TRBV5-1
CASSVAGTGGTEQYF TGTGCCAGCAGCGTAGCCGGGACAGGGGGCACGGAGCAGTACTTC TRBJ2-7 TRBD1 NA TRBV9
CASSLMGGFYEQYF TGTGCCAGCAGTTTAATGGGGGGCTTCTACGAGCAGTACTTC TRBJ2-7 NA NA TRBV28
CASSPSPRGKEPQHF TGTGCCAGCAGCCCCTCCCCCAGGGGGAAAGAGCCCCAGCATTTT TRBJ1-5 TRBD1 NA TRBV27
CASRYSNRGLQYHEQYF TGTGCCAGCAGATATAGCAATAGGGGGCTACAATACCACGAGCAGTACTTC TRBJ2-7 TRBD1 NA TRBV6-8
CASSRSASAKNIQYF TGTGCCAGCAGCCGATCCGCCTCGGCCAAAAACATTCAGTACTTC TRBJ2-4 NA NA TRBV13
CASSPQGSTNYEQYF TGTGCCAGCAGCCCCCAGGGAAGTACTAACTACGAGCAGTACTTC TRBJ2-7 NA NA TRBV9
CASSPSRLGSSYEQYF TGTGCCAGCAGCCCATCCAGACTAGGGTCCTCCTACGAGCAGTACTTC TRBJ2-7 NA NA TRBV7-9
CASRGTGVIEQYF TGTGCCAGCAGAGGGACAGGGGTAATCGAGCAGTACTTC TRBJ2-7 TRBD1 NA TRBV6-5
CASSLQGGGSPLHF TGTGCCAGCAGCTTACAGGGCGGAGGGTCACCCCTCCACTTT TRBJ1-6 NA NA TRBV7-3
CASSNTNSYNEQFF TGTGCCAGCAGCAATACCAACTCCTACAATGAGCAGTTCTTC TRBJ2-1 NA NA TRBV5-4
CASSQNLAGGLIYEQYF TGTGCCAGCAGCCAAAACCTAGCGGGGGGGCTCATCTACGAGCAGTACTTC TRBJ2-7 TRBD2 NA TRBV7-6